Listed below are T cell receptor beta chains from one sample, sequenced in a study of regulatory T cells in long-lasting Graves disease. MiXCR, applied by TCRdb to the multiplex PCR reads, yields one record per CDR3 protein. Here the sample spans about 530,000 distinct CDR3 sequences, roughly 16% being singletons. Another study also made use of these data, one on T cells in Graves' hyperthyroidism and ophthalmopathy.

The specimen comprised peripheral blood mononuclear cells (PBMCs), sampled at new diagnosis, from a patient treated with antithyroid drugs. Receptor source: a woman aged 35-65 years with Graves disease. Both conserved end residues are part of each CDR3. The D gene is left open where the match is weak. Rows may omit the clone size; those that give it use once, few, many or a size class.

v_gene	j_gene	abundance	d_gene	CDR3aa	CDR3nt
TRBV30	TRBJ2-7	many	-	CACARSYEQYF	TGTGCCTGTGCCCGATCCTACGAGCAGTACTTC
TRBV5-1	TRBJ2-7	few	-	CASSPGVRSEQYF	TGCGCCAGCAGCCCCGGGGTACGAAGCGAGCAGTACTTC
TRBV18	TRBJ1-4	many	-	CASSPRASDEKLFF	TGTGCCAGCTCACCACGCGCCTCGGATGAAAAACTGTTTTTT
TRBV7-9	TRBJ2-1	-	-	CASSFEGLGNAQFF	TGTGCCAGCAGCTTCGAAGGTCTAGGGAATGCGCAGTTCTTC
TRBV7-3	TRBJ2-3	-	TRBD2	CASSTSGGGDTQYF	TGTGCCAGCAGCACTAGCGGGGGTGGTGATACGCAGTATTTT
TRBV29-1	TRBJ2-3	few	-	CSAQQGTRGDTQYF	TGCAGCGCCCAACAGGGGACTCGCGGGGATACGCAGTATTTT
TRBV6-1	TRBJ2-6	-	-	CASSEVRGAGANVLTF	TGTGCCAGCAGTGAAGTCAGGGGGGCTGGGGCCAACGTCCTGACTTTC
TRBV4-1	TRBJ1-5	-	TRBD1	CASSQGQGFNQPQHF	TGCGCCAGCAGCCAGGGACAGGGGTTCAATCAGCCCCAGCATTTT
TRBV7-9	TRBJ1-5	many	TRBD1	CASSMGTGRGNQPQHF	TGTGCCAGCAGTATGGGGACAGGCCGAGGAAATCAGCCCCAGCATTTT
TRBV7-8	TRBJ2-2	many	-	CASSLAGAANTGELFF	TGTGCCAGCAGCTTAGCAGGGGCCGCGAACACCGGGGAGCTGTTTTTT
TRBV29-1	TRBJ2-7	many	TRBD1	CSVSRGQGPYEQYF	TGCAGCGTGAGTAGGGGACAGGGTCCTTACGAGCAGTACTTC
TRBV2	TRBJ2-3	many	-	CASSEYPDTQYF	TGTGCCAGCAGTGAATACCCCGATACGCAGTATTTT
TRBV9	TRBJ1-5	few	TRBD1	CASSVTGGSQPQHF	TGTGCCAGCAGCGTCACAGGGGGCTCTCAGCCCCAGCATTTT
TRBV5-1	TRBJ2-1	-	TRBD2	CASSPGTSPKTGEQFF	TGCGCCAGCAGCCCCGGGACTAGCCCGAAAACGGGTGAGCAGTTCTTC
TRBV11-2	TRBJ2-7	many	TRBD2	CASSYQLAGYEQYF	TGTGCCAGCAGCTACCAACTAGCGGGCTACGAGCAGTACTTC
TRBV12-3/TRBV12-4	TRBJ1-2	-	TRBD1	CASSGFDRGQSGHTF	TGTGCCAGCAGCGGATTCGACAGGGGACAGTCTGGCCACACCTTC
TRBV2	TRBJ1-1	many	TRBD1	CASSRTGGTEAFF	TGTGCCAGCAGCCGGACAGGGGGCACTGAAGCTTTCTTT
TRBV5-1	TRBJ1-2	many	TRBD1	CASSVGQGNYGYTF	TGTGCCAGCAGCGTGGGACAGGGGAACTATGGCTACACCTTC
TRBV13	TRBJ2-1	few	TRBD2	CASSRLRGGDDEQFF	TGTGCCAGCAGCCGGCTGCGGGGGGGGGACGATGAGCAGTTCTTC
TRBV12-3/TRBV12-4	TRBJ2-4	-	TRBD2	CASSSRGGRFQYF	TGTGCCAGCAGTTCGCGGGGGGGCCGGTTTCAGTACTTC
TRBV27	TRBJ1-5	many	-	CASSLSSGGNQPQHF	TGTGCCAGCAGTTTATCGTCCGGGGGCAATCAGCCCCAGCATTTT
TRBV6-1	TRBJ1-3	few	-	CASRGAGNTIYF	TGTGCCAGCCGGGGGGCTGGAAACACCATATATTTT
TRBV2	TRBJ2-3	many	-	CASTGTTDTQYF	TGTGCCAGCACGGGGACCACAGATACGCAGTATTTT
TRBV4-2	TRBJ1-6	-	TRBD1	CASSQADRNSPLHF	TGTGCCAGCAGCCAAGCGGACAGGAATTCACCCCTCCACTTT
TRBV20-1	TRBJ1-4	few	-	CSASVDGGKNEKLFF	TGCAGTGCATCCGTGGACGGAGGAAAAAATGAAAAACTGTTTTTT
TRBV10-3	TRBJ2-1	few	TRBD2	CAIARAGVYNEQFF	TGTGCCATCGCCAGAGCGGGGGTATACAATGAGCAGTTCTTC
TRBV29-1	TRBJ2-5	few	-	CSAGTSQETQYF	TGCAGCGCTGGGACATCCCAAGAGACCCAGTACTTC
TRBV28	TRBJ1-6	many	-	CASSSSGQRSPLHF	TGTGCCAGCAGTTCCTCAGGACAGCGATCACCCCTCCACTTT
TRBV2	TRBJ2-1	many	-	CATKGGASNEQFF	TGTGCCACCAAAGGGGGGGCCTCCAATGAGCAGTTCTTC
TRBV6-1	TRBJ1-3	many	-	CASTDGGNTIYF	TGTGCCAGCACCGACGGTGGAAACACCATATATTTT
TRBV30	TRBJ1-2	many	TRBD1	CAWSRTGLYGYTF	TGTGCCTGGTCCCGGACAGGGCTTTATGGCTACACCTTC
TRBV2	TRBJ2-7	many	-	CASRADSSYEQYF	TGTGCCAGCAGGGCGGACAGCTCCTACGAGCAGTACTTC
TRBV18	TRBJ1-5	-	-	CASSAGEGFQPQHF	TGTGCCAGCTCCGCAGGGGAAGGCTTTCAGCCCCAGCATTTT
TRBV27	TRBJ1-2	many	-	CASSLSGIGDGYTF	TGTGCCAGCAGTTTATCTGGTATCGGGGACGGCTACACCTTC
TRBV11-2	TRBJ2-2	few	-	CASSLDLGWDTGELFF	TGTGCCAGCAGCTTAGATCTAGGGTGGGACACCGGGGAGCTGTTTTTT
TRBV7-2	TRBJ1-4	-	TRBD1	CASSLDPGQLDEKLFF	TGTGCCAGCAGCTTAGATCCGGGACAGTTAGACGAAAAACTGTTTTTT
TRBV11-1	TRBJ2-1	many	-	CASSLGGGSSYNEQFF	TGTGCCAGCAGCTTGGGAGGGGGGTCCTCCTACAATGAGCAGTTCTTC
TRBV11-3	TRBJ1-1	-	-	CASSLRSSGRAFF	TGTGCCAGCAGCTTGCGAAGTTCGGGCAGAGCTTTCTTT
TRBV11-3	TRBJ2-3	many	TRBD1	CASSARGQDDSYTQYF	TGTGCCAGCAGCGCCAGGGGGCAGGACGATTCGTATACGCAGTATTTT
TRBV9	TRBJ2-3	many	-	CASSVEGIASTDTQYF	TGTGCCAGCAGCGTAGAGGGGATAGCTAGCACAGATACGCAGTATTTT
TRBV5-1	TRBJ2-7	many	TRBD2	CASSLVAGGPYEQYF	TGCGCCAGCAGCTTGGTCGCGGGGGGACCTTACGAGCAGTACTTC
TRBV9	TRBJ2-4	-	-	CASSVGGGFTQNIQYF	TGTGCCAGCAGCGTAGGAGGAGGGTTCACCCAAAACATTCAGTACTTC
TRBV19	TRBJ2-7	-	TRBD2	CASSMSAAGFYYEQYF	TGTGCCAGTAGTATGTCAGCAGCGGGGTTTTACTACGAGCAGTACTTC
TRBV10-1	TRBJ1-5	-	-	CASSDGNQPQHF	TGCGCCAGCAGTGACGGTAATCAGCCCCAGCATTTT
TRBV6-5	TRBJ2-1	-	-	CASSSEQFF	TGTGCCAGCAGTTCTGAGCAGTTCTTC
TRBV15	TRBJ2-1	many	-	CATSTKVYNEQFF	TGTGCCACCAGCACGAAGGTATACAATGAGCAGTTCTTC
TRBV10-3	TRBJ2-7	few	TRBD2	CATGLAGSSYEQYF	TGTGCCACCGGACTAGCGGGCAGCTCCTACGAGCAGTACTTC
TRBV6-1	TRBJ2-5	many	-	CASRGGGGQETQYF	TGTGCCAGTCGTGGCGGAGGGGGTCAAGAGACCCAGTACTTC
TRBV19	TRBJ1-2	-	-	CASSIGGRPYGYTF	TGTGCCAGTAGTATAGGGGGCAGACCCTATGGCTACACCTTC
TRBV6-4	TRBJ1-5	-	TRBD1	CATDRGQAYQPQHF	TGTGCCACCGACAGGGGGCAGGCTTATCAGCCCCAGCATTTT
TRBV9	TRBJ2-1	many	TRBD1	CASSSRTGGLGNEQFF	TGTGCCAGCAGCTCGCGGACAGGGGGGTTGGGTAATGAGCAGTTCTTC
TRBV12-3/TRBV12-4	TRBJ1-1	many	-	CASNPTGNTEAFF	TGTGCCAGCAACCCGACGGGAAACACTGAAGCTTTCTTT
TRBV29-1	TRBJ2-3	-	-	CSVFWGSAAQYF	TGCAGCGTTTTCTGGGGCTCGGCGGCGCAGTATTTT
TRBV3-1	TRBJ2-6	many	-	CASSPTQRLSGANVLTF	TGTGCCAGCAGCCCTACCCAACGGCTCTCTGGGGCCAACGTCCTGACTTTC
TRBV5-1	TRBJ1-4	-	TRBD1	CASSPDRAGGEKLFF	TGCGCCAGCAGCCCCGACAGGGCTGGGGGCGAAAAACTGTTTTTT
TRBV15	TRBJ2-3	many	-	CATSRRGITDTQYF	TGTGCCACCAGCAGGAGGGGAATAACAGATACGCAGTATTTT
TRBV18	TRBJ1-2	-	-	CASSPLGQEGGYTF	TGTGCCAGCTCACCGCTGGGCCAAGAGGGGGGCTACACCTTC